This TCR beta chain was documented in a study of tumor-infiltrating lymphocytes in primary liver carcinoma. On the study more broadly: The patients had histopathologically diagnosed primary liver carcinoma, and their disease was treated by surgical resection. Samples returned roughly 3.5 to 7.5 million productive TCRbeta reads, a yield that was similar across tissue types.

About this clonotype itself: The antigen is not known. A much larger clone lies one base from this, so it may be a read error. The missing conserved phenylalanine or tryptophan at the end of this CDR3 makes a read error likely. Because the CDR3's place on the DNA is in doubt, the DNA is left out and the CDR3 is given as listed by TCRdb.

TCR beta cDNA was made from around 520 ng total RNA with a constant-region primer. What produced the TCR beta libraries was three nested multiplex PCR rounds using slightly modified ARM-PCR. Running roughly 10 cycles apiece, the first two PCR rounds relied on TRBV1-TRBV30 forward primers together with a C-beta reverse primer. TCRdb passed the multiplex PCR reads through MiXCR, listing each CDR3 protein once. The repertoire includes 310,000 or so distinct CDR3 sequences, 65% of them detected once, and roughly 6% sits in the top ten. Researchers drew blood RNA from unsorted whole blood and extracted germline DNA as well. The CDR3 has 13 amino acids, counting both end residues. Germline lookup yields CDR1 MNHEY and CDR2 SVGEGT. Study results and caveats: Paired tumor-adjacent and tumor-blood samples overlapped less than tumor region pairs did.

This chain links TRBV6-2 or TRBV6-3 with TRBJ2-1; the D call of TRBD1 is as the table states it, not checked on the DNA. Sequences were obtained from peripheral blood. The TCR originated in a man aged 40-49 years with primary liver carcinoma and hepatitis B virus infection. This chain's CDR3 is CASTLGGRPKSFL.